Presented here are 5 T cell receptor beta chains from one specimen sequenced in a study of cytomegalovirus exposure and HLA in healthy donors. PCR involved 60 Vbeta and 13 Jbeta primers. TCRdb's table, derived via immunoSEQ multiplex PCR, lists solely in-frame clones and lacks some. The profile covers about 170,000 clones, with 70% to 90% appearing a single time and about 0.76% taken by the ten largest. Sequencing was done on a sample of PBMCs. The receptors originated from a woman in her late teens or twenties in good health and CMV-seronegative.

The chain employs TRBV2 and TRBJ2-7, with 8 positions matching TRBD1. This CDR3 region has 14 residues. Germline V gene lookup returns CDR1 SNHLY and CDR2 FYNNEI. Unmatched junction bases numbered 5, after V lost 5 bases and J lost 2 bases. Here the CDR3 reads CASSKQGVAYEQYF. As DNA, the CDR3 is TGTGCCAGCAGTAAACAGGGGGTAGCCTACGAGCAGTACTTC.

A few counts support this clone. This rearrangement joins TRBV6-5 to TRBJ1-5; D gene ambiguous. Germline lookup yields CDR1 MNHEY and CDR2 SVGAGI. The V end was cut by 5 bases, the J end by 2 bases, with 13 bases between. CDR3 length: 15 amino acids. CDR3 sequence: CASSRSEGGNQPQHF. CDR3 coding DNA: TGTGCCAGCAGTAGGTCCGAGGGAGGCAATCAGCCCCAGCATTTT.

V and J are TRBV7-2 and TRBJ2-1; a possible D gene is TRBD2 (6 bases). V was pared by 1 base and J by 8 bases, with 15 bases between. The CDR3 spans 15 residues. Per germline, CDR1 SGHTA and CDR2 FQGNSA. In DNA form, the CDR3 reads TGTGCCAGCAGCTTAGGACTAGTCCCCACCGATGAGCAGTTCTTC. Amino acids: CASSLGLVPTDEQFF.

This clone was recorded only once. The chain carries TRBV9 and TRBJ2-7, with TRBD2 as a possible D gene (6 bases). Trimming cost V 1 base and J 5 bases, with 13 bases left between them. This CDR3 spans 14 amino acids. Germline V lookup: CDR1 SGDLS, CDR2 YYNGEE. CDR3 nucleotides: TGTGCCAGCAGCGTAATGGGCGGGATCGACGAGCAGTACTTC. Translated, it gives CASSVMGGIDEQYF.

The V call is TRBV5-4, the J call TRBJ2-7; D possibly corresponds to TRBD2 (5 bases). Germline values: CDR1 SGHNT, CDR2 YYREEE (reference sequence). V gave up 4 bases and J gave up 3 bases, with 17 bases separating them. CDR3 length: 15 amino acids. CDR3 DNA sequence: TGTGCCAGCAGCCCCGGGGTCCTGGGAGACTACGAGCAGTACTTC. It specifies CASSPGVLGDYEQYF.